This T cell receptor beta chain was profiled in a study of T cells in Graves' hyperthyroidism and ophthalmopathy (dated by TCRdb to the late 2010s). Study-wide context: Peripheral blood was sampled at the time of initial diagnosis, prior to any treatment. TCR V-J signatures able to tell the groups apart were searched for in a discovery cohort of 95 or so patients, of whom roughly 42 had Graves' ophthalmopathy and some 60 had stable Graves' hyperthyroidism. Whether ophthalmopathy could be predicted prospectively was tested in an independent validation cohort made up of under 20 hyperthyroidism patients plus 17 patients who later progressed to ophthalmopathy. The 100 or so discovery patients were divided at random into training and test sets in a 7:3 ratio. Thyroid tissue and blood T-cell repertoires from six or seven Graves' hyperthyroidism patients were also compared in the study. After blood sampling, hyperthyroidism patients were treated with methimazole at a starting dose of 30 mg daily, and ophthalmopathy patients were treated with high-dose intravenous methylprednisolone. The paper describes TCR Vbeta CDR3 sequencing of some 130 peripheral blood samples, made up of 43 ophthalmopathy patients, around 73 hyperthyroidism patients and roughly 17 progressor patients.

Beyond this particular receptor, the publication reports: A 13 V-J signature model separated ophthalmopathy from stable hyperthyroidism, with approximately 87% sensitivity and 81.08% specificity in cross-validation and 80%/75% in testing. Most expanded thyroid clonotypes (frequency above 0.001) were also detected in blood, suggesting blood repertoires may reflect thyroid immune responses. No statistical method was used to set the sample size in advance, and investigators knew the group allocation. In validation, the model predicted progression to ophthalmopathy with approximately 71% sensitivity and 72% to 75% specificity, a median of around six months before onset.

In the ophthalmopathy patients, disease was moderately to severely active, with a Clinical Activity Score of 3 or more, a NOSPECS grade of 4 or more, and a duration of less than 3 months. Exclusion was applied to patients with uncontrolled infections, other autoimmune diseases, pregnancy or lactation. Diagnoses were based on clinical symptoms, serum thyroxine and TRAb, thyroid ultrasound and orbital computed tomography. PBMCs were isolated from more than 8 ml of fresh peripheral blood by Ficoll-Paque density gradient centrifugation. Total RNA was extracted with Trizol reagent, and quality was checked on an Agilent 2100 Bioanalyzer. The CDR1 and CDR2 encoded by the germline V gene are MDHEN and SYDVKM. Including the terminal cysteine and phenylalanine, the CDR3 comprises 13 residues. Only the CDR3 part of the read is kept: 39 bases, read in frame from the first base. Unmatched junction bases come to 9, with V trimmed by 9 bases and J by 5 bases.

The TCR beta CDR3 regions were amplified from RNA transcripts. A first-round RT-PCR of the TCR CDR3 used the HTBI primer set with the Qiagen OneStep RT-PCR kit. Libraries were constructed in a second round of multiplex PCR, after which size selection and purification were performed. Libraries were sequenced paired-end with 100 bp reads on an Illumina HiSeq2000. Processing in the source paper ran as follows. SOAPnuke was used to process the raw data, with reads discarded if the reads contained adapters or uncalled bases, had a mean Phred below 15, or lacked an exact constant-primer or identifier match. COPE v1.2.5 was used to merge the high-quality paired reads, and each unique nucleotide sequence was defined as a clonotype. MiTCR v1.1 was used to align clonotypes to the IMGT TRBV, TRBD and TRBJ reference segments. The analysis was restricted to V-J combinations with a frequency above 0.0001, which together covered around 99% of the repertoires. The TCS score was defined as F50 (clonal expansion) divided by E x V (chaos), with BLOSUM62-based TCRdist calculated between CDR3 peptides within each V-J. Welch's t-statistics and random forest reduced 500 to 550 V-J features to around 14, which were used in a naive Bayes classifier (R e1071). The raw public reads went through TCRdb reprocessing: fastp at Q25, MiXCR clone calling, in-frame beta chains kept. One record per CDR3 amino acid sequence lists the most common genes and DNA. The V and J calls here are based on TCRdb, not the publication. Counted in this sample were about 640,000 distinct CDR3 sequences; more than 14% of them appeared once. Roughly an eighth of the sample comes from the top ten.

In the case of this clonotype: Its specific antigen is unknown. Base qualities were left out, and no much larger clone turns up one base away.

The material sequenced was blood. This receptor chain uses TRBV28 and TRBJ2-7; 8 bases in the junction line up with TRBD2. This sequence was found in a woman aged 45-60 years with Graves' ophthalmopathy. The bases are TGTGCCAGTACTCAAAGCGGGGGCGACGAGCAGTACTTC. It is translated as CASTQSGGDEQYF.